This T cell receptor beta chain was identified during a study of molecular identifiers for immune sequencing clone quantification (dated by TCRdb to between 2018 and 2020). As for the study more broadly: In a replicate experiment, RNA from around 20,000 or 100,000 naive CD8 T cells was split into five aliquots, four of which were sequenced. The study was a methods study using CD8 T cells to benchmark molecular-identifier clustering-based TCR repertoire sequencing (MIDCIRS) and TCR RNA copy counting.

Library preparation used PCR. Sequenced using an Illumina HiSeq 4000. Bulk TCR libraries were made following a previously described method, with the TCR primers given in Table S5. The Qiagen AllPrep DNA/RNA kit was used to purify total RNA. Reads from multiple sequencing runs of the same library were pooled before analysis. Under the source paper's analysis protocol: Reads were retained only if their TCR constant sequence matched exactly, and those retained reads were trimmed to 150 nt and grouped according to their 12-nt molecular barcodes. Within each barcode group, reads were sub-clustered at a 15% Levenshtein threshold, and quality-weighted consensus sequences were built per RNA molecule. Non-functional sequences were removed, as were lower-count sequences one edit away from another. Barcode sub-clusters with fewer than 20% of the maximum read count were removed, based on fitting two negative binomial distributions. In-frame beta chains were kept once TCRdb had trimmed the public reads at Q25 with fastp and called clones with MiXCR. Identical CDR3 proteins give one entry, which carries the most common genes and DNA. These V and J calls are TCRdb output, not the study's own analysis. Across this sample there are more than 50,000 distinct CDR3 sequences, with around 19% seen only once. Clones ranked in the top ten supply approximately 1.5% of the sample.

Naive CD8 T cell libraries were made from 20,000 to 1,000,000 sorted cells using 10%, 30% or 50% of purified RNA. Naive CD8 T cells were FACS-sorted as CD8+CD4-CCR7+CD45RA+ on a BD FACSAria II into RLT Plus buffer. Nine to eleven TCR copies' worth of Jurkat RNA were spiked into about 20,000-1,100,000 naive CD8 T cell samples to test detection sensitivity. CD8 T cells were enriched with RosetteSep CD8+ T Cell Enrichment Cocktail and Ficoll-Paque, followed by ACK red cell lysis. Including cysteine and phenylalanine, the CDR3 has 16 amino acids. Only the CDR3 portion is preserved as DNA: 48 bases, with reading frame beginning at the first base. V is cut back by 1 base and J by 0 bases, with 9 bases in the junction unmatched. According to the germline V gene (reference sequence), CDR1 reads DFQATT and CDR2 reads SNEGSKA. Study-wide findings and limitations: When barcode sub-clustering was omitted, TCR diversity was inflated by chimeric consensus sequences, with chimeras reaching as high as 47%. Highly expanded clone sizes could be underestimated because identical TCR molecules may share a barcode. A single cell's worth of spiked-in Jurkat TCR RNA was reported detectable even among under 1.1 million naive CD8 T cells. In CMV-specific effector cells, clones with more than 20 RNA copies contained over 97% of molecules, whereas in naive cells such clones contained under 1% of molecules. The naive libraries included spiked-in Jurkat TCR RNA (about ten copies' worth), and this Jurkat TCR RNA is not part of the donor repertoire. Modeling gave roughly 3 recovered TCR RNA copies per cell versus 9.5 to 10 by digital PCR, implying around 31% capture efficiency.

The table lists this clonotype with many counts. It lacks a known antigen. The sample holds no much larger clone one base away, and base qualities are not on file. The rearranged chain carries TRBV20-1 and TRBJ2-7; the central 7 bases match TRBD2. What was sequenced was naive CD8+ T cells from blood, with Jurkat cell RNA spiked in. This sample's cell subset or site label indicates: FACS-sorted CD8+CD4-CCR7+CD45RA+ naive T cells. This receptor was taken from a human donor in good health. Some libraries in this study had Jurkat cell RNA spiked in. The DNA sequence is given as TGCAGTGCTAGAGCAGTCCTAGCGGAAAGCTCCTACGAGCAGTACTTC. The resulting protein is CSARAVLAESSYEQYF.